This T cell receptor beta chain was captured in a study of blood T cell repertoires in COVID-19. Study background: The cDNA or gDNA used as material had been derived from T cells, B-cell-depleted T cells, or PBMCs.

The CDR3 is made up of 15 amino acids. Germline CDR1 and CDR2: MNHEY and SVGAGI. Trimming cost V 1 base and J 8 bases, with 18 bases left between them. Sequenced by immunoSEQ multiplex PCR; TCRdb stores in-frame clones only, minus some. The sample shows about 240,000 clones, 80% to 85% of them seen only once. The receptor was derived from a woman younger than 30 with acute or convalescent COVID-19. The source material was peripheral blood. This chain uses TRBV6-5 with TRBJ2-7; D is unclear. CDR3 residues: CASSYYPPFGSKQYF. Written as DNA, the CDR3 is TGTGCCAGCAGTTACTATCCGCCGTTTGGCTCGAAGCAGTACTTC.